This paragraph reports one T cell receptor beta chain. Its antigen has not been determined. It has no much larger one-base neighbor in the sample; base qualities were not kept. From the germline V gene, CDR1 is KGHSH and CDR2 is LQKENI. From the cysteine through the phenylalanine, the CDR3 covers 14 amino acids. Here the CDR3 DNA is all that survives: 42 bases in frame from base 1. V loses 6 bases of germline sequence and J loses 3 bases, and the interval between the two ends is 14 bases. TCRbeta CDR3 regions were amplified from genomic DNA using the immunoSEQ Assay, a bias-controlled multiplex PCR. Per the original workflow: Within the assay, amplification of reference gene primers was used to estimate how many nucleated cells each sample contained. To quantify the absolute abundance of each unique TCRbeta CDR3 rearrangement, sequence reads were collapsed and filtered. For each sample, productive Simpson clonality was calculated as the square root of Simpson's diversity index over productive rearrangements. In its TCRdb copy, this immuneACCESS table keeps in-frame sequences only and misses some clones. Where compared with another copy, unresolved V genes explain less than half of these, and the others have no known cause. D and trimming were read from the DNA, whereas the V and J calls and clone size are those reported in that table. Recorded for this sample are 150,000 to 200,000 clones; 88% of them occurred a single time. The ten largest account for approximately 7% of the sample.

Enrolling through a virtual design, the prospective study's participants ranged in age from roughly 18 to 95 years and lived across 20 to 25 United States geographic areas. To assign participants to cohorts, the prospective study relied on clinical history that participants themselves reported in a screening survey and a study questionnaire. Recovered participants in ImmuneRACE Cohort 3 were defined by two consecutive negative NP/OP PCR tests, clearance by a healthcare professional, or resolution of symptoms. In the prospective study, whole blood, serum and a nasopharyngeal or oropharyngeal swab were collected from each participant by mobile phlebotomists. Over a 2-month period, participants in the prospective study had the option of providing additional blood draws and questionnaires. Before DNA extraction, prospective study blood samples were shipped either frozen or at room temperature. The sample belongs to a study of blood T cell repertoires in COVID-19 (dated by TCRdb to 2018 to 2020). Describing the broader study: Samples covering the acute and convalescent phases of COVID-19 were provided by collaborators in the United States, Italy and Spain. A freely available public database, intended as a resource for researchers studying the immune response to SARS-CoV-2, is where the repertoires were released. A de-identified subject ID, COVID-19 status, age in years and sex were almost always included in the sample metadata. The prospective study material was composed of cDNA or gDNA derived from T cells, B-cell-depleted T cells, or PBMCs. The samples were drawn from the first 160 participants of the ongoing ImmuneRACE study and from over a thousand subjects provided by 6 global collaborators. Where HLA class I and class II types were available, the types were taken from metadata supplied by the sample provider, not from assay-based typing. Subjects who had been exposed to COVID-19, were actively infected with it, or had recovered from it provided the deeply sampled blood TCRbeta repertoires that made up the dataset. Results the study describes overall, beyond this receptor: How much clinical and demographic metadata was included differed by source and by participant, and the metadata was provided uncurated.

The sequenced sample consisted of PBMCs or T cells enriched from blood (not recorded which). The clonotype comes from a woman between 45 and 60 years old who had recovered from COVID-19. The chain is encoded by TRBV18 joined to TRBJ2-5, with a weak D call of TRBD1 (5 bases match). CDR3 protein: CASSHRAREETQYF. In nucleotide form, the sequence is TGTGCCAGCTCGCACCGTGCCAGGGAAGAGACCCAGTACTTC.